Sequencing of this TCR beta chain was carried out in a study of T-cell memory formation after mild COVID-19. Study-wide background: Largely donor-specific sequence clusters came from a couple of donors.

V lost 6 bases and J lost 3, with 17 bases in between. Per germline, CDR1 MNHEY and CDR2 SVGEGT. There are 15 residues in the CDR3. Barcoded TCR alpha and TCR beta cDNA libraries with UMIs came from 5'RACE using constant-segment primers. A single record per CDR3 protein comes from TCRdb applying MiXCR to the 5' RACE reads. Found here are 95,000 to 120,000 distinct CDR3 sequences, approximately 22% of them singletons; the top ten hold roughly 37%. The study's findings and limits: Largely, contracting CD4+ clones fell within CM and EM, and contracting CD8+ clones within EMRA.

On this clonotype itself: The antigen is undetermined.

This sequence was found in a man aged 18 to 29 who had mild COVID-19 (a few samples of this study predate the infection). Cell type and time point are not known. The genes are TRBV6-2 or TRBV6-3 and TRBJ2-5; D may match TRBD1 or TRBD2 (7 bases each). The sequencing sample was made of PBMCs or a T cell subset sorted from them (not recorded which). This CDR3 is CASSIGRDSKETQYF. For the CDR3, the DNA is TGTGCCAGCAGCATTGGGAGGGACAGCAAAGAGACCCAGTACTTC.